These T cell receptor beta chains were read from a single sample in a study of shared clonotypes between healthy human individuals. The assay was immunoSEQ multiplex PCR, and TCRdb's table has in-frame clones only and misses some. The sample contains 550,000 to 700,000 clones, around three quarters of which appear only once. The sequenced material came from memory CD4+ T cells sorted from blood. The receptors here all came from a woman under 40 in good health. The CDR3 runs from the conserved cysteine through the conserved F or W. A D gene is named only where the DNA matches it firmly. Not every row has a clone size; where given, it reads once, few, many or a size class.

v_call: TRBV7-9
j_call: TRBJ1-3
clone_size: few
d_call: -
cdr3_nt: TGTGCCAGCAGCTTAGCGAGGGGCTCTGGAAACACCATATATTTT
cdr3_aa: CASSLARGSGNTIYF

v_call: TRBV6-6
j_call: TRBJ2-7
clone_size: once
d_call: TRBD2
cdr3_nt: TGTGCCAGCAGTTACGGCGGGGGAAAGCCCTACGAGCAGTACTTC
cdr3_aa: CASSYGGGKPYEQYF

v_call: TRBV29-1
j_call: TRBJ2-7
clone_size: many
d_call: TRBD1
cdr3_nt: TGCAGCGTTGTCCTCCTTCCTAATCCTGGGACAGGGAACAACGAGCAGTACTTC
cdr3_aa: CSVVLLPNPGTGNNEQYF

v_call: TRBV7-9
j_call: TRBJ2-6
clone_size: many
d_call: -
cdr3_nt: TGTGCCAGCAGCCCCTACGAACACGAGTCTGGGGCCAACGTCCTGACTTTC
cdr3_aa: CASSPYEHESGANVLTF

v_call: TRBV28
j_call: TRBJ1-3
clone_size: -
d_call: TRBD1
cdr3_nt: TGTGCCAGCAGTGCTGGTACAGGGGGCCTCTCTGGAAACACCATATATTTT
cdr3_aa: CASSAGTGGLSGNTIYF

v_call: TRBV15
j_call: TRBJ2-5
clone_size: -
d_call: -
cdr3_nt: TGTGCCACCAGCAGACAGCACCGAACCCAAGAGACCCAGTACTTC
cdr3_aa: CATSRQHRTQETQYF

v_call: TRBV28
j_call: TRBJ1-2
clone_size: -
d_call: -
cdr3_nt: TGTGCCAGCAAAGTGGGCAGCTCTAACTATGGCTACACCTTC
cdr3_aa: CASKVGSSNYGYTF

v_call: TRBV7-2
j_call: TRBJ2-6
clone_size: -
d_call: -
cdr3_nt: TGTGCCAGCAGCTTAATGCTTGGGGCTAGGACTGGGGCCAACGTCCTGACTTTC
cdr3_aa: CASSLMLGARTGANVLTF

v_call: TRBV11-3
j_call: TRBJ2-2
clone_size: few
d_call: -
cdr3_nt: TGTGCCAGCAGCTTAGGGGGGGACACTTCGAACACCGGGGAGCTGTTTTTT
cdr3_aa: CASSLGGDTSNTGELFF

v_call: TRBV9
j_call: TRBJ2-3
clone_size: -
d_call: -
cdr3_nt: TGTGCCAGCAGCGAGCGGAGGGGTCGAGTAGATACGCAGTATTTT
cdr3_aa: CASSERRGRVDTQYF

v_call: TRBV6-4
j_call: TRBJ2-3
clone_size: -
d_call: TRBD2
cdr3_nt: TGTGCCAGCAGTGAACTAGCGGGAGCCGCAGATACGCAGTATTTT
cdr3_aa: CASSELAGAADTQYF

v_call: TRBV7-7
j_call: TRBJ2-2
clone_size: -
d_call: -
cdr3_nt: TGTGCCAGCAGCTTATCCTTGTTGACCGGGGAGCTGTTTTTT
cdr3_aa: CASSLSLLTGELFF

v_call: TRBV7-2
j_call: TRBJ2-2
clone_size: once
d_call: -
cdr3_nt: TGTGCCAGCAGATTTATGATTAACACCGGGGAGCTGTTTTTT
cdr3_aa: CASRFMINTGELFF

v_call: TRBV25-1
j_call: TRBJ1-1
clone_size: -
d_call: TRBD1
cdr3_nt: TGTGCCAGCAGGAAGATTGGACAGGGTCGGACTGAAGCTTTCTTT
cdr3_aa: CASRKIGQGRTEAFF

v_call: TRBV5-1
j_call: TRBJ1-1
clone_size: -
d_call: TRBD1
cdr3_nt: TGCGCCAGCAGCTCTCCGGACAGGGGAGACACTGAAGCTTTCTTT
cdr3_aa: CASSSPDRGDTEAFF

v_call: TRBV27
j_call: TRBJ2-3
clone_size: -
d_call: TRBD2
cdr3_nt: TGTGCCAGCGGCACTAGCGGGAACCCAGATACGCAGTATTTT
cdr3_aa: CASGTSGNPDTQYF

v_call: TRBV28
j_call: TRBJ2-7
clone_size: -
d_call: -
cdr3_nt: TGTGCCAGCAGTCCGTCCGGACAGACCTACGAGCAGTACTTC
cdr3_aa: CASSPSGQTYEQYF

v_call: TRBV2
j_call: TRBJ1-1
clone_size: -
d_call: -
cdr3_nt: TGTGCCAGCAGTGATGGGACGGTGAACACTGAAGCTTTCTTT
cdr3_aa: CASSDGTVNTEAFF

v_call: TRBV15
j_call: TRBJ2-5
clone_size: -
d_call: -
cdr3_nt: TGTGCCACCAGCAGGGCGGACCAAGAGACCCAGTACTTC
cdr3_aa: CATSRADQETQYF

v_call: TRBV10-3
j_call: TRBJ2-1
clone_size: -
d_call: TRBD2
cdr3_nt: TGTGCCATCAGTGATCCTGGACTAGCGGGAGATTATGAGCAGTTCTTC
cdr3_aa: CAISDPGLAGDYEQFF

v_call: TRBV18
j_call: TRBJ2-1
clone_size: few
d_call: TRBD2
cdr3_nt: TGTGCCAGCTCACCGACTAGCGGAGCACAACAGGACTACAATGAGCAGTTCTTC
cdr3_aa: CASSPTSGAQQDYNEQFF

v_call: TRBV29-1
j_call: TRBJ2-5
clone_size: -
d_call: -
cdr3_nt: TGCAGCGTTGGTGGGGGCGCCCAAGAGACCCAGTACTTC
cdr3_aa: CSVGGGAQETQYF

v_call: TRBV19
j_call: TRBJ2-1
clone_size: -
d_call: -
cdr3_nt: TGTGCCAGTAGTCCTCTAACCATTCTAGGGGGGGGTGAGCAGTTCTTC
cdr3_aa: CASSPLTILGGGEQFF

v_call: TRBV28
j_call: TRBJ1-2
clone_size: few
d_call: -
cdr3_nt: TGTGCCGGTAATACGGGACCGATCAACTATGGCTACACCTTC
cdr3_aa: CAGNTGPINYGYTF

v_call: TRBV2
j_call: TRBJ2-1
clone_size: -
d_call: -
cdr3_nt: TGTGCCAGCAGTGAAGGGGGCAGGGAGCAGTTCTTC
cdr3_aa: CASSEGGREQFF

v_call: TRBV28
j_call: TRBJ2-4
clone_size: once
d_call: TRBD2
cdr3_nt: TGTGCCAGCAGTTTAACGGGGTTGATAGCGGGAGGGGAAAACATTCAGTACTTC
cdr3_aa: CASSLTGLIAGGENIQYF

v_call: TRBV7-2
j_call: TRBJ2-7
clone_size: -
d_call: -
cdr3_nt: TGTGCCAGCAGCTTAGAACGACGGACCTACGAGCAGTACTTC
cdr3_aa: CASSLERRTYEQYF

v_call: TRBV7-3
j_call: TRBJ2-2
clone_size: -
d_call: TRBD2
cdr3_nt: TGTGCCAGCAGCTTACACGGACTAGCGGGAACCGGGGAGCTGTTTTTT
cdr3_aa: CASSLHGLAGTGELFF

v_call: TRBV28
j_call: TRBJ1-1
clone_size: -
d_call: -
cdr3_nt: TGTGCCAGCAAAAGCGGGGGGGTTCAAACTGAAGCTTTCTTT
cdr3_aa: CASKSGGVQTEAFF

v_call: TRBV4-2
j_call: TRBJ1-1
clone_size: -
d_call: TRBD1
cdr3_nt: TGTGCCAGCAGCCAACATGAACCGGGACAGCAAGCTTTCTTT
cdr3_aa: CASSQHEPGQQAFF

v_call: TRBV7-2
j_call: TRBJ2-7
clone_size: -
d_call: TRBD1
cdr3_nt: TGTGCCAGCAGCTCTCGGACAGGGCGGGTCTACGAGCAGTACTTC
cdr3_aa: CASSSRTGRVYEQYF

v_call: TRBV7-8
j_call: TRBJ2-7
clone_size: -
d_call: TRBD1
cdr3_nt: TGTGCCAGCAGCTTAGACAGGGGTCGGACCTACGAGCAGTACTTC
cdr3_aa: CASSLDRGRTYEQYF

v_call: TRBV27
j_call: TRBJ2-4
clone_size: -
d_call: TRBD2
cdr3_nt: TGTGCCAGCAGTCTAGCGGGAGGGCTGGACATTCAGTACTTC
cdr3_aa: CASSLAGGLDIQYF

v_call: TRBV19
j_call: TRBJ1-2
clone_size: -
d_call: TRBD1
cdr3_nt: TGTGCCAGTAGTTCGACAGGGGTAAAGACGTCTGGTATCTATGGCTACACCTTC
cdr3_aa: CASSSTGVKTSGIYGYTF

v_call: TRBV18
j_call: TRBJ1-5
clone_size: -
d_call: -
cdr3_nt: TGTGCCAGCTCGTACAGGGAGGATCAGCCCCAGCATTTT
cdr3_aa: CASSYREDQPQHF

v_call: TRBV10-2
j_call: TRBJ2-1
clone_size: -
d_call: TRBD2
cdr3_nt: TGCGCCAGCAGAACTAGCGGGAGCCGAAATGAGCAGTTCTTC
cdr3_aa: CASRTSGSRNEQFF

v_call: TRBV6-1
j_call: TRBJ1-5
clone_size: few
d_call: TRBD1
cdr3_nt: TGTGCCAGCAGGGGACAGAGATATAGCAATCAGCCCCAGCATTTT
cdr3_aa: CASRGQRYSNQPQHF

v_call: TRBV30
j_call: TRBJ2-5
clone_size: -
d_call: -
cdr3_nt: TGTGCCTGGAGGCCGCCTACTGGGACCCAGTACTTC
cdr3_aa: CAWRPPTGTQYF

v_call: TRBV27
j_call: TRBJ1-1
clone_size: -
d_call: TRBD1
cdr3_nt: TGTGCCAGCACCCCCCGGGGCAGGGGGGGCATGAACACTGAAGCTTTCTTT
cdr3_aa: CASTPRGRGGMNTEAFF

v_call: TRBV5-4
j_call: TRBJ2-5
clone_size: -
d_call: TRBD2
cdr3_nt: TGTGCCAGCAGCCCGGGAGGGTACCAAGAGACCCAGTACTTC
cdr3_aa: CASSPGGYQETQYF

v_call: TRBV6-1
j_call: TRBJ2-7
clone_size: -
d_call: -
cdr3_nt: TGTGCCAGCAGTGAGGCACAGGACAGCTCCTACGAGCAGTACTTC
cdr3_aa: CASSEAQDSSYEQYF

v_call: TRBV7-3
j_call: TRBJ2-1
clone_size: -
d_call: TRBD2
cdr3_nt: TGTGCCAGCAGCTTAGCAGCGGGAGGGAACAATGAGCAGTTCTTC
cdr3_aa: CASSLAAGGNNEQFF

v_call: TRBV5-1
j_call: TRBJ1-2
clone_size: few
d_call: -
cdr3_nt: TGCGCCAGCAGCAACATGGACAGTTTATATGGCTACACCTTC
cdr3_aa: CASSNMDSLYGYTF

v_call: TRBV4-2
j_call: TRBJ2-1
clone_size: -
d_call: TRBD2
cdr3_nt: TGTGCCAGCAGCCAAGATGGGCGGGGGTACAATGAGCAGTTCTTC
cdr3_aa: CASSQDGRGYNEQFF

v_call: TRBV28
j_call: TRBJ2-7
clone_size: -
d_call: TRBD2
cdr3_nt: TGTGCCAGCAGTGGGGCTAGCGGGAGTTACGAGCAGTACTTC
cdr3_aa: CASSGASGSYEQYF

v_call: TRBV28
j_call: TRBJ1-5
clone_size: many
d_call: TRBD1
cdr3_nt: TGTGCCAGCAGGGGGCAGGGGGCTTACAATCAGCCCCAGCATTTT
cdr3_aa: CASRGQGAYNQPQHF

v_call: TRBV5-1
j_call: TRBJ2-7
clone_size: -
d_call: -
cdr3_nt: TGCGCCAGCAGTGGGTCACAGGGTTCCTACGAGCAGTACTTC
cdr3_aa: CASSGSQGSYEQYF

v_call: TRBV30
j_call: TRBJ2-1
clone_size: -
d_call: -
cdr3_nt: TGTGCCTGGATGCGTGTGGGCAGCGAGCAGTTCTTC
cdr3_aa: CAWMRVGSEQFF

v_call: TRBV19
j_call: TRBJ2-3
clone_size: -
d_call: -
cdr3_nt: TGTGCCAGTAGTACCGGACACGGAATCAACACAGATACGCAGTATTTT
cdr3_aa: CASSTGHGINTDTQYF

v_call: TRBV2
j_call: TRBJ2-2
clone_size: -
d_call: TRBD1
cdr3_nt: TGTGCCAGCAGACAGGGGGCGGGCACCGGGGAGCTGTTTTTT
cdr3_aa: CASRQGAGTGELFF

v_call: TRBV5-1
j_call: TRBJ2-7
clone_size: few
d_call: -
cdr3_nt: TGCGCCAGCAGCGCCGGGACGGAGACCTACGAGCAGTACTTC
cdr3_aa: CASSAGTETYEQYF

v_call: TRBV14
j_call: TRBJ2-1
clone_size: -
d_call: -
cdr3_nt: TGTGCCAGCAGCATTATCTCCAATGCCAATGAGCAGTTCTTC
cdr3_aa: CASSIISNANEQFF

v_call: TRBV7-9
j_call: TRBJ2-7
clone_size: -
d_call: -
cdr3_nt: TGTGCCAGCAACGGACAGACCTACGAGCAGTACTTC
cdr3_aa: CASNGQTYEQYF

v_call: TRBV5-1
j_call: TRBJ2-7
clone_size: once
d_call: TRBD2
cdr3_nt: TGCGCCAGCAGTACCGGGACTAGCGGGCTCGAGCAGTACTTC
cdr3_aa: CASSTGTSGLEQYF

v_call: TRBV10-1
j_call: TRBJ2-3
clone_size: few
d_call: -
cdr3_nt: TGCGCCAGCAGTGAAACGCCGGGTAGGATCACAGATACGCAGTATTTT
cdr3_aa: CASSETPGRITDTQYF

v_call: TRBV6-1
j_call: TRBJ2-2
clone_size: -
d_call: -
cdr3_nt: TGTGCCAGCAGTGAAGTTGTAAGCGTGGGAACGAACACCGGGGAGCTGTTTTTT
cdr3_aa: CASSEVVSVGTNTGELFF